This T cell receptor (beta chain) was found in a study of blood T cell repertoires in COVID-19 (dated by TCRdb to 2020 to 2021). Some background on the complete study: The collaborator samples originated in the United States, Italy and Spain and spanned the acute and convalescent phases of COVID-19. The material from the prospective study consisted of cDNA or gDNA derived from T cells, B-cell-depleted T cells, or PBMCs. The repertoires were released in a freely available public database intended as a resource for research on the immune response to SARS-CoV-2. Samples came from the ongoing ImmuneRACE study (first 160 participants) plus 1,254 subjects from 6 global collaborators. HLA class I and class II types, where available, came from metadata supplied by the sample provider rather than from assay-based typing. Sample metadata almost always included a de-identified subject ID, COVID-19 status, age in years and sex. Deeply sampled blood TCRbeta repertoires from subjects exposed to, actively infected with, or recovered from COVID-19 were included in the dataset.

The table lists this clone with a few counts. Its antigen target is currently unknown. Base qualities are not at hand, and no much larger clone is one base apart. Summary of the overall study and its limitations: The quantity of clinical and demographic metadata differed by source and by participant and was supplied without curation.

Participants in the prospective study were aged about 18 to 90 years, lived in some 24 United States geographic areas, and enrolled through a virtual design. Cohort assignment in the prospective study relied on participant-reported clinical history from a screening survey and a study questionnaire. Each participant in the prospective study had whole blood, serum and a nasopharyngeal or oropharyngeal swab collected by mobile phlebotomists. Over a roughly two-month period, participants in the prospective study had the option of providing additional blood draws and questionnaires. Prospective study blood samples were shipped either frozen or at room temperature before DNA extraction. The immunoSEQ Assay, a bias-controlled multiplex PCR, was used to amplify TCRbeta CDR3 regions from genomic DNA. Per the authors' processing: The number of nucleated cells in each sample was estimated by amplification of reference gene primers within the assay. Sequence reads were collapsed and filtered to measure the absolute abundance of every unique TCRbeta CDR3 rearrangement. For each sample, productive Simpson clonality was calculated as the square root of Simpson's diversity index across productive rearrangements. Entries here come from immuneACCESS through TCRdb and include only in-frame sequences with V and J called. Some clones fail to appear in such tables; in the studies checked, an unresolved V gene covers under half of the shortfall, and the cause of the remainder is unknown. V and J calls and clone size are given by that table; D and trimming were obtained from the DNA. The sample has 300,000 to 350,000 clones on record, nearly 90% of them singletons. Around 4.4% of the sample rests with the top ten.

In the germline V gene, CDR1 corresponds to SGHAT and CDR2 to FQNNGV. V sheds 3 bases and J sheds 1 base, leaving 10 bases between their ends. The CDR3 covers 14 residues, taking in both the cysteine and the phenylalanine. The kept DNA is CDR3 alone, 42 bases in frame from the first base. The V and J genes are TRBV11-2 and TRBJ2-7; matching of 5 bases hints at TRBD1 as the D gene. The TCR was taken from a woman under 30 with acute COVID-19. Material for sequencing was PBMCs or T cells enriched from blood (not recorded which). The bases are TGTGCCAGCAGCTTGGCAGGGCCTTCCTACGAGCAGTACTTC. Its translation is CASSLAGPSYEQYF. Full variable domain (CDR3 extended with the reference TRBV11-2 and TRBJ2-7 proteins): EAGVAQSPRYKIIEKRQSVAFWCNPISGHATLYWYQQILGQGPKLLIQFQNNGVVDDSQLPKDRFSAERLKGVDSTLKIQPAKLEDSAVYLCASSLAGPSYEQYFGPGTRLTVT.